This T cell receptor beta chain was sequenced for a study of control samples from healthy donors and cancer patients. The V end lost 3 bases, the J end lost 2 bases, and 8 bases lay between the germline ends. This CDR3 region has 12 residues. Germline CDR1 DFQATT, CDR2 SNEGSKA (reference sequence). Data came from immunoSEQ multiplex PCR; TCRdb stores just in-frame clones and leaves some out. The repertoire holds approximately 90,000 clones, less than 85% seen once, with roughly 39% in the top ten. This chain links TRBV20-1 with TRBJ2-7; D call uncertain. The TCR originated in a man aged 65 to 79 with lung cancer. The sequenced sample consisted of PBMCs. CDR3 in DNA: TGCAGTGCTAGTGATAGACCCTACGAGCAGTACTTC. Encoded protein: CSASDRPYEQYF.